The 31 T cell receptor beta chains given below trace back to one sample, sequenced in a study of cytomegalovirus exposure and HLA in healthy donors. Sequencing used immunoSEQ multiplex PCR; TCRdb keeps in-frame clones, though not all of them. The sample includes about 160,000 clones, roughly 90% of them seen just once. Sample: PBMCs. Every receptor here comes from a woman aged 18-35 years in good health and CMV-seronegative.

The V and J genes are TRBV2 and TRBJ1-1; possibly TRBD1 for D (6 bases). Germline V lookup: CDR1 SNHLY, CDR2 FYNNEI. This CDR3 is built from 15 residues. V gave up 6 bases and J gave up 3 bases, with 17 bases separating them. In nucleotides, the CDR3 is TGTGCCAGCAGGGCCATAGCGGGGGCTTACACTGAAGCTTTCTTT. Translation: CASRAIAGAYTEAFF. Combining the CDR3 with reference TRBV2 and TRBJ1-1 gives the whole variable domain EPEVTQTPSHQVTQMGQEVILRCVPISNHLYFYWYRQILGQKVEFLVSFYNNEISEKSEIFDDQFSVERPDGSNFTLKIRSTKLEDSAMYFCASRAIAGAYTEAFFGQGTRLTVV.

The genes are TRBV18 and TRBJ1-4; D might be TRBD1 (6 bases). V was trimmed by 5 bases and J by 3 bases, leaving 13 bases between them. CDR1 and CDR2 from the germline V gene are KGHSH and LQKENI. CDR3 length equals 15 residues. CDR3 sequence (DNA): TGTGCCAGCTCAAATACAGGGTCCGCTAATGAAAAACTGTTTTTT. Its translation: CASSNTGSANEKLFF.

The chain has TRBV6-1 and TRBJ1-2; D gene ambiguous. The V end lost 8 bases, the J end lost 2 bases, and 18 bases lay between the germline ends. CDR3 length: 15 residues. Germline CDR1 and CDR2: MNHNS and SASEGT. The CDR3 here is CASLPREQPNYGYTF. CDR3 DNA sequence: TGTGCCAGCCTACCGAGGGAACAGCCCAACTATGGCTACACCTTC.

This clone was seen only once. The chain couples TRBV29-1 to TRBJ2-1; 8 nucleotides line up with TRBD2. This CDR3 is 14 amino acids long. The V segment lost 6 bases and the J segment 2 bases; nucleotides outside the gene matches: 6. The germline gives CDR1 SQVTM, CDR2 ANQGSEA. CDR3 sequence: CSVPAGAAYNEQFF. The CDR3, as DNA: TGCAGCGTCCCAGCGGGAGCGGCCTACAATGAGCAGTTCTTC.

The chain is built from TRBV7-2 and TRBJ2-1, with 9 bases aligning to TRBD2. The CDR3 consists of 16 residues. After removal of 5 bases from V and 7 bases from J, the junction contained 12 bases not matched to a gene. Germline V gives CDR1 SGHTA, CDR2 FQGNSA. This CDR3 reads CASSQLAGMRGNEQFF. The CDR3 bases are TGTGCCAGCAGCCAACTAGCGGGCATGCGAGGGAATGAGCAGTTCTTC.

This clone was recorded only once. The chain employs TRBV7-2 and TRBJ2-7; TRBD2 might be the D (5 bases). The length of the CDR3 is 15 residues. V lost 5 bases, J lost 6 bases, and 20 bases lay in between. The germline gives CDR1 SGHTA, CDR2 FQGNSA. In DNA form, the CDR3 reads TGTGCCAGCAGCCCCCGGTGGGAGTCCGCCTCCGAGCAGTACTTC. Amino acid sequence: CASSPRWESASEQYF.

This chain links TRBV5-1 with TRBJ1-2; 9 bases map to TRBD1. V shed 0 bases and J 7 bases; nucleotides not matched to a gene: 7. Germline V gives CDR1 SGHRS, CDR2 YFSETQ. This CDR3 has 15 amino acids. The DNA of the CDR3 is TGCGCCAGCAGCTTGGAAGGGACAGGGAAGAGTGGCTACACCTTC. Its protein is CASSLEGTGKSGYTF. Full variable domain (rest looked up from reference TRBV5-1 and TRBJ1-2): KAGVTQTPRYLIKTRGQQVTLSCSPISGHRSVSWYQQTPGQGLQFLFEYFSETQRNKGNFPGRFSGRQFSNSRSEMNVSTLELGDSALYLCASSLEGTGKSGYTFGSGTRLTVV.

This clone was observed a few times. J is TRBJ2-2 and V is TRBV28; maybe TRBD2 (6 bases). The germline V and J ends were trimmed by 2 bases and 3 bases, with 19 bases remaining between them. Germline V lookup: CDR1 MDHEN, CDR2 SYDVKM. CDR3 length equals 18 residues. CDR3 bases: TGTGCCAGCAGTTTAGGGCCTAGACGGGAGAGGTACACCGGGGAGCTGTTTTTT. This translates into CASSLGPRRERYTGELFF.

V and J are TRBV28 and TRBJ2-1, with D possibly TRBD2 on 7 matching bases. CDR1 is MDHEN and CDR2 is SYDVKM in the germline V gene. The length of the CDR3 is 13 residues. With 5 bases removed from V and 10 bases from J, the gap between germline ends came to 15 bases. CDR3 loop: CASSPPGGREQFF. The CDR3 nucleotides are TGTGCCAGCAGTCCTCCCGGGGGGCGGGAGCAGTTCTTC.

This clone was observed once. J is TRBJ1-2 and V is TRBV4-1, with 8 bases lining up with TRBD1. The V gene end was trimmed by 0 bases and the J gene end by 4 bases; junction bases not matched to a gene: 7. CDR1 is MGHRA, CDR2 YSYEKL, per germline. CDR3 length: 16 amino acids. This CDR3 reads CASSQDPGQALYGYTF. The CDR3 region has the DNA TGCGCCAGCAGCCAAGATCCGGGACAGGCCCTCTATGGCTACACCTTC.

In regard to this clone: The identical CDR3 is also encoded by other nucleotide sequences in the sample. The rearrangement links TRBV6-1 to TRBJ1-5; the D gene is possibly TRBD1 (6 bases). Trimming stripped 6 bases from V and 3 bases from J, with 9 bases between. The CDR3 runs 13 residues. Germline assignment: CDR1 MNHNS and CDR2 SASEGT. The CDR3 coding sequence is TGTGCCAGCAGCGGACAGCCCAATCAGCCCCAGCATTTT. Amino acids: CASSGQPNQPQHF.

The V gene is TRBV19, the J gene TRBJ1-5; TRBD1 matches 7 bases. Germline values: CDR1 LNHDA, CDR2 SQIVND (reference sequence). The J segment lost 7 bases and the V segment lost 6 bases, leaving 9 bases of the junction unmatched. The CDR3 sequence is 14 residues long. As DNA, the CDR3 is TGTGCCAGTAGACCGAGGGGGCTGGGGCAGCCCCAGCATTTT. It specifies CASRPRGLGQPQHF.

This chain links TRBV7-2 with TRBJ2-7, with TRBD2 matching 11 bases. This CDR3 region has 15 residues. The germline V gene encodes CDR1 SGHTA and CDR2 FQGNSA. Unmatched junction bases numbered 8, after V lost 6 bases and J lost 4 bases. CDR3 residues: CASRPTSGSGYEQYF. The CDR3 nucleotides read TGTGCCAGCAGGCCCACTAGCGGGAGTGGTTACGAGCAGTACTTC.

The genes are TRBV10-3 and TRBJ2-7; 12 bases are a match to TRBD2. Germline CDR1 reads ENHRY; CDR2 reads SYGVKD. After removal of 4 bases from V and 0 bases from J, the junction contained 7 bases not matched to a gene. This CDR3 has 17 residues. This chain's CDR3 is CAISGPTSGRVSYEQYF. As DNA, the CDR3 is TGTGCCATCAGTGGTCCGACTAGCGGGAGAGTCTCCTACGAGCAGTACTTC.

J is TRBJ1-2 and V is TRBV10-2, with D possibly TRBD1 on 6 matching bases. Germline V gene data show CDR1 as WSHSY and CDR2 as SAAADI. The CDR3 sequence is 13 residues long. The germline V and J ends were trimmed by 5 bases and 2 bases, with 9 bases remaining between them. In DNA form, the CDR3 reads TGCGCCAGCAGTCAGGACAGCAACTATGGCTACACCTTC. Its protein is CASSQDSNYGYTF.

This clone was seen a handful of times. This sequence joins TRBV7-6 and TRBJ1-2; 9 bases map to TRBD1. This CDR3 comprises 14 residues. Germline loops: CDR1 SGHVS, CDR2 FNYEAQ. J lost 6 bases, V lost 5 bases, and 7 bases had no gene match. CDR3 amino acids: CASSPDRGRNGYTF. The DNA for the CDR3 is TGTGCCAGCAGCCCGGACAGGGGTCGGAATGGCTACACCTTC.

In DNA form, the CDR3 reads TGCGCCAGCAGCCAGGGACTAACCGGGACAGGGGGGAGTGGCTACACCTTC. This translates into CASSQGLTGTGGSGYTF. This chain links TRBV4-3 with TRBJ1-2; 11 bases map to TRBD1. This CDR3 has 17 residues. The ends lost 3 bases at V and 7 bases at J; junction bases unmatched: 13. Germline V CDR1 and CDR2: LGHNA, YSLEER.

Here the CDR3 DNA reads TGTGCCAGCAGCTTGGGAGACAGGGTAGTGCGGGGATCCTACAATGAGCAGTTCTTC. Translation: CASSLGDRVVRGSYNEQFF. The genes are TRBV5-5 and TRBJ2-1; tentatively, D is TRBD1 (7 bases). CDR1 and CDR2 from the germline V gene are SGHKS and YYEKEE (reference sequence). V shed 0 bases and J shed 1 base, with 20 bases lying between them. This CDR3 has 19 residues. The complete variable domain, with remaining parts taken from reference TRBV5-5 and TRBJ2-1, reads DAGVTQSPTHLIKTRGQQVTLRCSPISGHKSVSWYQQVLGQGPQFIFQYYEKEERGRGNFPDRFSARQFPNYSSELNVNALLLGDSALYLCASSLGDRVVRGSYNEQFFGPGTRLTVL.

The genes are TRBV4-3 and TRBJ1-2, with unresolved D. Germline-derived CDR1 and CDR2 are LGHNA and YSLEER. CDR3 length equals 14 residues. V was cut by 4 bases and J by 2 bases, with 11 bases left in between. The CDR3 spells CASSRVGENYGYTF. CDR3 DNA: TGCGCCAGCAGCCGGGTCGGGGAGAACTATGGCTACACCTTC.

This clone was recorded once. The rearrangement uses TRBV5-6 and TRBJ1-4; D gene ambiguous. The CDR3 contains 17 residues. Looked up from germline, CDR1 is SGHDT and CDR2 is YYEEEE. V shed 2 bases and J shed 0 bases, with 14 bases lying between them. The CDR3, as DNA: TGTGCCAGCAGCTTTGACGGCCTCGGGGCAACTAATGAAAAACTGTTTTTT. Protein sequence: CASSFDGLGATNEKLFF.

The gene calls are TRBV27 and TRBJ2-7, with TRBD2 as a possible D gene (6 bases). Germline V gene data show CDR1 as MNHEY and CDR2 as SMNVEV (reference sequence). V dropped 3 bases and J dropped 1 base, with 10 bases sitting between them. The CDR3 extends over 14 amino acids. CDR3 amino acids: CASSLVGGSYEQYF. In nucleotides, the CDR3 is TGTGCCAGCAGTTTGGTCGGAGGGTCCTACGAGCAGTACTTC.

The chain recombines TRBV4-1 with TRBJ1-5; a possible D gene is TRBD1 (5 bases). Germline CDR1 reads MGHRA; CDR2 reads YSYEKL. The CDR3 length is 15 residues. The germline V and J ends were trimmed by 4 bases and 3 bases, with 13 bases remaining between them. CDR3 nucleotide sequence: TGCGCCAGCAGCCCTATTGGGGGGTTCAATCAGCCCCAGCATTTT. Its translation: CASSPIGGFNQPQHF.

This chain's CDR3 is CASIDRAAGGDEQFF. The CDR3 DNA follows: TGTGCCAGCATCGACAGGGCGGCGGGGGGGGATGAGCAGTTCTTC. The chain is built from TRBV2 and TRBJ2-1; 9 bases align to TRBD2. In germline, CDR1 is SNHLY, CDR2 FYNNEI. This CDR3 contains 15 residues. The V and J ends lost 7 bases and 8 bases, in that order; junction bases with no gene match: 12.

As DNA, the CDR3 is TGTGCCAGTAGTCTCCGGACTAGCGGGGGGCCGGGTACGCAGTATTTT. Translation: CASSLRTSGGPGTQYF. This chain connects TRBV19 to TRBJ2-3, with 14 nucleotides matching TRBD2. Per the germline V gene, CDR1 is LNHDA and CDR2 is SQIVND (reference sequence). There are 16 residues in the CDR3. The J segment lost 8 bases and the V segment lost 5 bases, leaving 9 bases of the junction unmatched.

The CDR3 here is CSVGTGGSGNTEAFF. As DNA, the CDR3 is TGCAGCGTGGGGACAGGGGGATCGGGGAACACTGAAGCTTTCTTT. The chain uses TRBV29-1 and TRBJ1-1; 11 bases fit TRBD1. In germline, CDR1 is SQVTM, CDR2 ANQGSEA. The junction had 7 bases not matched to a gene; V was cut back by 6 bases and J by 1 base. This CDR3 has 15 amino acids.

J is TRBJ1-4 and V is TRBV4-1; D may be TRBD1 (5 bases). CDR1 is MGHRA, CDR2 YSYEKL, per germline. Trimming left V 1 base short and J 7 bases short, with 13 bases between. The CDR3 has 15 residues. CDR3 region: CASSQGWGEGEKLFF. In nucleotides, the CDR3 is TGCGCCAGCAGCCAAGGCTGGGGGGAGGGTGAAAAACTGTTTTTT.

V and J are TRBV6-5 and TRBJ2-7, with a weak D call TRBD2 (6 bases). The CDR3 is 15 amino acids. Germline values: CDR1 MNHEY, CDR2 SVGAGI. V lost 0 bases and J lost 0, with 9 bases in between. CDR3 DNA sequence: TGTGCCAGCAGTTACTCTGGGGGGAGCTCCTACGAGCAGTACTTC. Translated: CASSYSGGSSYEQYF.

Comments on this clone: The sample has other DNA sequences that encode this CDR3 too. The rearrangement links TRBV7-2 to TRBJ2-7, with D perhaps TRBD1 (6 bases). V lost 2 bases to trimming and J lost 4 bases, with 6 bases between them. CDR1 and CDR2 (germline): SGHTA, FQGNSA. The CDR3 consists of 12 residues. The CDR3 DNA is TGTGCCAGCAGCTTAACAGGGTACGAGCAGTACTTC. It specifies CASSLTGYEQYF.

The chain employs TRBV2 and TRBJ1-2; 8 bases fit TRBD1. Per germline, CDR1 SNHLY and CDR2 FYNNEI. The J segment lost 6 bases and the V segment lost 10 bases, leaving 13 bases of the junction unmatched. The CDR3 sequence is 14 residues long. The CDR3, as DNA: TGTGCCACATCCTTCCCGGGACAGGACGATGGCTACACCTTC. Translation gives CATSFPGQDDGYTF.

J is TRBJ2-2 and V is TRBV7-8; TRBD2 matches 10 bases. V shed 3 bases and J 0 bases; nucleotides not matched to a gene: 4. CDR1 and CDR2 (germline): SGHVS, FQNEAQ. The CDR3 has 17 amino acids. The CDR3 protein is CASSFRTSGSNTGELFF. In DNA form, the CDR3 reads TGTGCCAGCAGCTTCCGGACTAGCGGTTCGAACACCGGGGAGCTGTTTTTT.

The chain carries TRBV5-1 and TRBJ1-1; the match to TRBD1 covers 7 bases. With V trimmed by 3 bases and J by 0 bases, 5 bases remained unmatched. The CDR3 has 15 amino acids. Germline-derived CDR1 and CDR2 are SGHRS and YFSETQ. The DNA for the CDR3 is TGCGCCAGCAGCTGGGGGACAGATATGAACACTGAAGCTTTCTTT. It translates to CASSWGTDMNTEAFF.